This is a list of T cell receptor beta chains from one sample in a study of blood T cell repertoires in COVID-19. Profiling relied on immunoSEQ multiplex PCR, and the TCRdb table lists in-frame clones only, not all of them. Of 100,000 to 150,000 clones in the sample, less than 90% were seen once. The sequenced sample was peripheral blood. The source of these receptors is a woman aged 25 to 39 who had recovered from COVID-19. Both conserved end residues are part of each CDR3. A D gene is named only where the DNA matches it firmly.

v_gene,j_gene,d_gene,len,CDR3aa
TRBV19,TRBJ2-3,NA,15,CASRSSFAGPNTQYF
TRBV15,TRBJ2-1,TRBD2,16,CATSRGTSGRNNEQFF
TRBV2,TRBJ1-5,NA,13,CASSEREDQPQHF
TRBV6-5,TRBJ2-2,TRBD2,15,CASRSSGGYTGELFF
TRBV9,TRBJ2-1,NA,12,CASSVVDGEQFF
TRBV12-3/TRBV12-4,TRBJ2-3,NA,13,CASSQRGTDTQYF
TRBV27,TRBJ2-7,TRBD2,12,CATTSGSYEQYF
TRBV4-1,TRBJ2-7,NA,16,CASSQEAASGAYEQYF
TRBV14,TRBJ2-7,TRBD1,15,CASRRTGTGAYEQYF
TRBV4-1,TRBJ2-2,TRBD2,15,CASSPGGGRTGELFF
TRBV9,TRBJ2-7,NA,14,CASSSSVSSYEQYF
TRBV5-1,TRBJ2-1,NA,15,CASSLGREAYNEQFF
TRBV5-1,TRBJ1-6,NA,16,CASSLDSSSYNSPLHF
TRBV18,TRBJ1-4,TRBD1,15,CASSWDRPTNEKLFF
TRBV5-1,TRBJ2-5,TRBD2,16,CASCEVPGLAGETQYF
TRBV19,TRBJ1-1,NA,14,CASSIGLRNTEAFF
TRBV27,TRBJ2-7,TRBD1,16,CASSSLRQGGGYEQYF
TRBV7-9,TRBJ2-1,NA,12,CASSHRGNEQFF
TRBV28,TRBJ1-1,NA,15,CASSLYAGRDTEAFF
TRBV4-1,TRBJ2-1,TRBD2,16,CASSQGGTSGKNEQFF
TRBV5-4,TRBJ1-1,NA,13,CASSLDRSPEAFF
TRBV5-5,TRBJ1-1,TRBD1,16,CASSYTGQGRDTEAFF
TRBV7-9,TRBJ1-2,TRBD1,16,CASSNPGTGWKGGYTF
TRBV6-1,TRBJ1-1,TRBD1,14,CASSDKPDRVEAFF
TRBV7-9,TRBJ1-3,NA,14,CASSPDRTGNTIYF
TRBV5-1,TRBJ2-7,TRBD1,14,CASSRTGLDYEQYF
TRBV12-5,TRBJ1-5,TRBD1,18,CASGLVISTGSDNQPQHF
TRBV7-2,TRBJ2-5,TRBD2,15,CASSERLAGSETQYF
TRBV6-1,TRBJ1-2,NA,11,CASSDGVGYTF
TRBV4-1,TRBJ2-1,NA,12,CASSPQGNEQFF
TRBV27,TRBJ1-1,NA,15,CASSTYPLTVAEAFF
TRBV11-2,TRBJ1-2,TRBD1,14,CASSRTGADYGYTF
TRBV7-3,TRBJ2-2,NA,13,CASSQGGTGELFF
TRBV7-8,TRBJ1-1,TRBD1,15,CASSVRDRVGTEAFF
TRBV5-1,TRBJ2-1,NA,15,CASSLEFGDFNEQFF
TRBV9,TRBJ2-1,TRBD2,16,CASSVAGTSAANEQFF
TRBV11-3,TRBJ2-1,TRBD2,20,CASSPGTSGTPYRIRNEQFF
TRBV24-1,TRBJ2-2,NA,15,CATSGGSPNTGELFF
TRBV19,TRBJ2-1,NA,17,CASSIIFPSRSYNEQFF
TRBV7-8,TRBJ2-2,TRBD2,18,CASRHGLAGVGGTGELFF
TRBV5-5,TRBJ2-7,NA,15,CASSHEDRLPYEQYF
TRBV4-1,TRBJ2-7,TRBD1,14,CASSQDNVRGKQYF
TRBV2,TRBJ2-1,TRBD2,15,CASSATSGSINEQFF
TRBV27,TRBJ1-5,NA,15,CASSGLGVSRQPQHF
TRBV6-5,TRBJ2-7,TRBD2,13,CASTGRGGSEQYF
TRBV5-6,TRBJ2-5,NA,14,CASSLVSDQETQYF
TRBV4-1,TRBJ1-1,TRBD1,17,CASSQGKTGPQNTEAFF
TRBV19,TRBJ1-1,NA,14,CASSIEDSNTEAFF
TRBV19,TRBJ2-1,TRBD1,12,CASRDREIEQFF
TRBV28,TRBJ1-5,TRBD1,14,CASSLTRGLQPQHF
TRBV7-9,TRBJ2-1,TRBD2,15,CASSSGLAGKDEQFF
TRBV6-5,TRBJ1-2,TRBD1,14,CASSYWGQGVGYTF
TRBV5-1,TRBJ2-1,TRBD2,16,CASSLAPRGSHNEQFF
TRBV2,TRBJ2-7,NA,13,CASSPQEGYEQYF
TRBV9,TRBJ2-1,NA,13,CASSDAYYNEQFF
TRBV12-3/TRBV12-4,TRBJ1-1,NA,12,CASRVGDTEAFF